These T cell receptor beta chains were read from a single sample in a study of blood T cell repertoires in COVID-19. This table comes from immunoSEQ multiplex PCR, and its TCRdb copy is limited to in-frame clones, with some not included. Of 170,000 or so clones in the sample, more than 85% are singletons; the top ten hold 7%. Source material: PBMCs or T cells enriched from blood (not recorded which). The receptor source for this set is a woman in her 50s who had recovered from COVID-19. CDR3s include the opening cysteine and the closing phenylalanine or tryptophan. D genes are given only for firm matches. Clone size is stated in some rows and not others, as once, few, many or a class when expanded.

V: TRBV6-2/TRBV6-3
D: TRBD2
J: TRBJ2-3
size: NA
CDR3: CASSRSGTADTQYF
DNA: TGTGCCAGCAGTCGTAGCGGGACGGCAGATACGCAGTATTTT

V: TRBV4-1
D: TRBD2
J: TRBJ2-7
size: NA
CDR3: CASSHGRGAEYEQYF
DNA: TGCGCCAGCAGCCACGGGAGGGGGGCGGAATACGAGCAGTACTTC

V: TRBV28
D: TRBD1
J: TRBJ1-2
size: few
CDR3: CATPSGQANYGYTF
DNA: TGTGCCACCCCATCGGGACAGGCAAACTATGGCTACACCTTC

V: TRBV7-2
D: TRBD2
J: TRBJ2-1
size: once
CDR3: CASRPPGLAPANEQFF
DNA: TGTGCCAGCAGACCTCCGGGACTAGCGCCGGCCAATGAGCAGTTCTTC

V: TRBV11-2
D: NA
J: TRBJ1-3
size: NA
CDR3: CASSLVQPGSGNTIYF
DNA: TGTGCCAGCAGCTTAGTACAGCCCGGCTCTGGAAACACCATATATTTT

V: TRBV9
D: TRBD2
J: TRBJ2-3
size: NA
CDR3: CASSTTSGMTDTQYF
DNA: TGTGCCAGCAGCACGACTAGCGGGATGACAGATACGCAGTATTTT

V: TRBV27
D: NA
J: TRBJ1-2
size: NA
CDR3: CASSSDRQTPNYGYTF
DNA: TGTGCCAGCAGCTCGGACAGACAGACTCCTAACTATGGCTACACCTTC

V: TRBV27
D: NA
J: TRBJ2-7
size: once
CDR3: CASSPFGTGFYEQYF
DNA: TGTGCCAGCAGTCCTTTTGGCACAGGGTTCTACGAGCAGTACTTC

V: TRBV25-1
D: NA
J: TRBJ2-2
size: NA
CDR3: CASSVTSFNTGELFF
DNA: TGTGCCAGCAGTGTTACTAGTTTCAACACCGGGGAGCTGTTTTTT

V: TRBV29-1
D: TRBD1
J: TRBJ1-1
size: NA
CDR3: CSVNPPTGGLQAEAFF
DNA: TGCAGCGTCAACCCTCCGACAGGGGGCTTGCAAGCTGAAGCTTTCTTT

V: TRBV29-1
D: NA
J: TRBJ1-5
size: NA
CDR3: CSVETGLGQPQHF
DNA: TGCAGCGTTGAAACGGGATTGGGACAGCCCCAGCATTTT